The clone carrying this T cell receptor beta chain has ten or more counts. Its antigen is unknown. For repertoire sequencing, the TCR beta CDR3 regions were amplified from RNA transcripts. RT-PCR in the first round used HTBI primers; a second-round multiplex PCR followed. TCRdb used MiXCR to reprocess the multiplex PCR reads, holding one entry per CDR3 protein. The table records about 380,000 distinct CDR3 sequences, approximately 15% of them present only once. This CDR3 is built from 12 residues. Germline CDR1 reads SGHVS; CDR2 reads FQNEAQ. The V and J ends lost 7 bases and 1 base respectively, with 5 bases between them. The record originates from a study of Graves' ophthalmopathy and Graves' hyperthyroidism. General study results and limits: Ophthalmopathy and stable hyperthyroidism were discriminated by a 13-signature model, with roughly 88% sensitivity and about 76% specificity. Detection in blood was also observed for most expanded thyroid clonotypes above 0.001 frequency. The study's model predicted ophthalmopathy progression at 70.59% sensitivity and about 72% specificity.

The chain uses TRBV7-8 and TRBJ1-3; no clear D gene. The sample was peripheral blood. This sequence was found in a woman under 30 with stable Graves' hyperthyroidism. In nucleotides, the CDR3 is TGTGCCAGCACCTCTTCTGGAAACACCATATATTTT. It translates to CASTSSGNTIYF.